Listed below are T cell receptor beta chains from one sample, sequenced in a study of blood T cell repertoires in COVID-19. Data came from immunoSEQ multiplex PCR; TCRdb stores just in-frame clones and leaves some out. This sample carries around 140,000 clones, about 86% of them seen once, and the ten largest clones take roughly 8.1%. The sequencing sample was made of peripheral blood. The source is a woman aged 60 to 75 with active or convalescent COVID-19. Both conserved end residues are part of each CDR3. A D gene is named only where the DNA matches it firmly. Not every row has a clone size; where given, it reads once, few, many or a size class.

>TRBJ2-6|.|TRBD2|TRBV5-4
CASSSPGGRTGANVLTF
TGTGCCAGCAGCTCCCCGGGGGGAAGGACTGGGGCCAACGTCCTGACTTTC
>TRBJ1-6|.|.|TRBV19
CASSIVYARNSPLHF
TGTGCCAGTAGTATAGTGTACGCCCGGAATTCACCCCTCCACTTT
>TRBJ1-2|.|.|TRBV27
CASSLSRVGYGYTF
TGTGCCAGCAGTTTATCGAGGGTCGGCTATGGCTACACCTTC
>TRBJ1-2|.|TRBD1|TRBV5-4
CASSRDSLKGSGYTF
TGTGCCAGCAGCCGGGACAGCCTAAAGGGTAGTGGCTACACCTTC
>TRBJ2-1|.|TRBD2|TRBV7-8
CASSRSGGPSIEQFF
TGTGCCAGCAGCCGTAGCGGGGGGCCATCCATCGAGCAGTTCTTC
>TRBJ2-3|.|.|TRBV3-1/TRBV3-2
CASSASDTQYF
TGTGCCAGCAGCGCTAGTGATACGCAGTATTTT
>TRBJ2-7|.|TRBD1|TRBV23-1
CASNVTGGACEQYF
TGCGCCAGCAATGTGACAGGGGGGGCTTGCGAGCAGTACTTC
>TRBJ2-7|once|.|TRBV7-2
CASSLMRGRHEQYF
TGTGCCAGCAGCTTAATGCGGGGGCGCCACGAGCAGTACTTC
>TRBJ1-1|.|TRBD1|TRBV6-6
CASSYSTGGTFF
TGTGCCAGCAGTTACTCGACAGGGGGAACTTTCTTT
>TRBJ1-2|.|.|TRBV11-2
CASSPTVGDYGYTF
TGTGCCAGCAGCCCCACAGTAGGGGACTATGGCTACACCTTC
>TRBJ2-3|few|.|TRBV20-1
CSAQLAGAQYF
TGCAGTGCGCAACTAGCTGGGGCGCAGTATTTT
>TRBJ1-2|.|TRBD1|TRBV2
CASNLDRGPDYGYTF
TGTGCCAGCAACTTGGACAGGGGGCCTGACTATGGCTACACCTTC
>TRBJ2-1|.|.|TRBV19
CASTRGSSYNEQFF
TGTGCCAGTACTCGGGGGAGCTCCTACAATGAGCAGTTCTTC
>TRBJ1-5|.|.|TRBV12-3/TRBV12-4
CASSSGQPQHF
TGTGCCAGCAGTTCGGGTCAGCCCCAGCATTTT
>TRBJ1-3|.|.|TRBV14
CASSRQGTLLDTIYF
TGTGCCAGCAGCCGTCAGGGGACATTACTCGACACCATATATTTT
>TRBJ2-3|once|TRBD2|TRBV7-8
CASSFREGSTDTQYF
TGTGCCAGCAGCTTCCGGGAGGGAAGCACAGATACGCAGTATTTT
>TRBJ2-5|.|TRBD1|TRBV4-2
CASSQDLGGQETQYF
TGTGCCAGCAGCCAAGACCTAGGGGGCCAGGAGACCCAGTACTTC